The clone carrying this T cell receptor (beta chain) was recorded a few times. The antigen is undetermined. These data are taken from a study of T-cell memory formation after mild COVID-19. General study points: For second-wave clones that peaked at day 37, SARS-CoV-2 specificity went unverified.

With 7 bases clipped from V and 3 bases from J, the junction kept 9 bases outside the gene matches. The CDR3 totals 15 residues. Germline V gene data show CDR1 as MNHEY and CDR2 as SVGAGI. Using its own MiXCR run on the 5' RACE reads, TCRdb lists one record per CDR3 protein. The table has tens of thousands of distinct CDR3 sequences, about 23% seen once. Sequencing was carried out using PBMCs or a T cell subset sorted from them (not recorded which). This receptor was obtained from a man younger than 30 who had mild COVID-19 (a few samples of this study predate the infection). Cell type and time point are not known. The J gene is TRBJ2-1, the V gene TRBV6-5; 7 bases line up with TRBD2. The DNA of the CDR3 is TGTGCCAGCACCTACTCCGGGGGGAACTACAATGAGCAGTTCTTC. Its protein product is CASTYSGGNYNEQFF.